This TCR beta chain was retrieved from a study of T cell responses to AZD1222 COVID-19 vaccine. Study results and caveats: Of the AZD1222 recipients, only 5 to 7 were seropositive at baseline. There were repertoire samples only from the period after the peak T cell response.

V was pared by 2 bases and J by 2 bases, with 12 bases between. The CDR3 runs 15 residues. Germline assignment: CDR1 MDHEN and CDR2 SYDVKM. This table comes from immunoSEQ multiplex PCR, and its TCRdb copy is limited to in-frame clones, with some not included. The repertoire holds 150,000 to 200,000 clones, around 93% seen once, with over 7.5% in the top ten. Regarding this clone: Its cognate antigen is unknown.

The TCR originated in an adult in good health. The chain has TRBV28 and TRBJ1-2; D uncertain. The sequenced sample was peripheral blood, obtained on day 0 of AZD1222 vaccination. This chain's CDR3 is CASSLPLGQNYGYTF. In DNA form, the CDR3 reads TGTGCCAGCAGTTTACCGCTAGGGCAAAACTATGGCTACACCTTC.